The entry that follows covers one T cell receptor beta chain sequence. Its antigen is not yet known. No base quality information exists; no much larger clone differs at one position. Healthy HIV-negative adults with no recently reported acute infections or vaccinations were included as donors. Only Caucasian adults living in Nashville, Tennessee, USA were represented among the donors. Magnetic negative selection was used to enrich CD4+ T cells, after which naive cells were positively selected on CD45RA and the negative fraction became the memory subset. After blood collection by leukapheresis, PBMCs were isolated using Ficoll-Histopaque density gradient centrifugation and then cryopreserved in the vapor phase of liquid nitrogen. Analytical flow cytometry was used to check the purity and quantity of each magnetically sorted T cell population. Genomic DNA was isolated from each sorted fraction and quantified by UV absorbance on a Nanodrop 2000c.

This record belongs to a study of shared clonotypes between healthy human individuals (TCRdb year 2020). Some background on the complete study: The cohort comprised a couple of women and three men aged 18 to 49 years. The study deeply sequenced blood TCR repertoires of five healthy adults to estimate repertoire size and the extent of clonotype sharing between individuals. Libraries were prepared and TCR repertoires were sequenced by different laboratories using diverse techniques, in order to increase sequencing depth and limit assay-specific biases. For each donor, CD4 naive and CD4 memory were each given three plates, CD8 naive was given two plates, and CD8 memory was given one plate. Between about 0.85 and 9.5 billion PBMCs per donor were obtained by leukapheresis. Study-level results and caveats: When a few donors were compared, the shared fraction of clonotypes was around 5% for naive CD4, around 3.5% for naive CD8, 2.3% for memory CD4, and 0.4% for memory CD8. Only blood was sampled, and tissue TCR repertoires likely differ from those in blood. The genetic and exposure-history diversity represented was limited by the small number of donors. Compared with non-shared clonotypes, the clonotypes found in all four sorted-subset donors had higher generation probabilities. Larger estimated clonotype richness was generally found for naive subsets than for memory subsets. Pairwise subsampling indicated that sequencing depth was expected to affect the degree of clonotype sharing among donors. Even with the large sequencing depth, rarefaction of the sorted-subset datasets indicated that sequencing was incomplete.

The CDR3 measures 22 amino acids from cysteine to phenylalanine. Only the CDR3 DNA is retained, 66 bases long and in frame from the first base. TCR CDR3 regions were amplified from genomic DNA by multiplex PCR using the deep immunoSEQ assay. Genomic DNA extracted from each cell subset was distributed evenly over all wells of several immunoSEQ 96-well plates, and each plate served as one replicate. For sorted subsets, each replicate PCR was loaded with about 0.2 ug genomic DNA, equivalent to about 30,000 T cell genomes. Purified libraries were quantified with a Qubit 3.0 fluorometer, sized on a Bioanalyzer 2100, and re-quantified with the KAPA Library Quantification kit. Each immunoSEQ 96-well plate was sequenced on its own single-read 150-cycle Illumina NextSeq 550 flow cell. On the authors' methods: Because only junctional sequences without quality scores were contained in the immunoSEQ output, filtering matching that applied to full-length reads could not be performed. Sequences were annotated with PyIR, a Python wrapper for IgBLAST v1.9, and V/J genes and CDR3 were assigned using IMGT germline references. Reads with weak V/J assignments (E-value above 1e-6), missing CDR3, stop codons, out-of-frame junctions, or ambiguous translated residues were removed. A V3J clonotype was defined by an identical inferred V gene, J gene, and CDR3 amino acid sequence. Percentage overlap between repertoires was computed as shared unique clonotypes divided by the size of the smaller repertoire. Richness of each repertoire was evaluated using RTK rarefaction, the Chao1 estimator, and Recon v2.1 estimates of unobserved clonotypes. Generation probabilities for all TCRbeta clonotypes obtained by the gDNA method from several donors were computed using OLGA. TCRdb mirrors the immuneACCESS table, restricted to in-frame sequences. Some clones are absent from its copies; in checked studies, under half trace to an unresolved V gene, and the reason for the others is unknown. D and trimming were read from the DNA, whereas the V and J calls and clone size are those reported in that table. The sample records over 850,000 clones, about 84% of which are singletons. Of the sample, under 0.8% is held by the ten largest clones.

The receptor comes from a man between 18 and 35 years old in good health. Some clones in this sample may be carry-over from other donors' samples. Recombination linked TRBV12-2 to TRBJ2-3; TRBD2, as called in the table, went unchecked against the DNA. TRBV12-2 is marked as a pseudogene. Source material: memory CD4+ T cells from PBMCs. Read against the paper, the sample's cell subset or site label means: CD45RA-negative fraction. The nucleotide sequence is given as TGTGCAAGTCGCTCTCTTAGCGGGAGGCCCCCTATCCCGGTCTTTTGCACAGATACGCAGTATTTT. It translates to CASRSLSGRPPIPVFCTDTQYF.